This note documents a single T cell receptor (beta chain) sequence. This clonotype was seen only a few times. Its cognate antigen has yet to be identified. It has no much larger one-base neighbor in the sample; base qualities were not kept. Library preparation employed 5' RACE. The data were produced on an Illumina HiSeq 2500. A second PCR of about 7 to 12 cycles was performed with a sample-barcoded 5' primer and a J-beta primer mix. A unique molecular identifier was introduced onto each TCR beta cDNA molecule by a template-switch 5' adaptor carrying 12 random nucleotides. At least 2.5 million CDR3-containing paired-end reads were obtained from each sample. First-strand cDNA synthesis was performed from all RNA using the Mint cDNA synthesis kit, with priming by a TRBC-specific oligonucleotide. Following uracil-DNA glycosylase treatment, all cDNA underwent a first 18-cycle PCR with the universal primers M1SS and BC2_uni_R. Regarding the original processing steps: Each sample was normalized by randomly selecting 1 million high-quality reads, each carrying a distinct molecular identifier. Instead of being binned into consensus sequences, reads with shared molecular identifiers were discarded. MiTCR, with a Q25 quality threshold and the strictest error-elimination algorithm, was used for CDR3 identification, clonotype clustering and error correction. Lower-bound total TCR beta diversity was estimated with a nonparametric unseen species model using Euler transformation. The public reads were reanalyzed by TCRdb: fastp trimming at Q25, MiXCR alignment, in-frame beta chains only. Merged by CDR3 protein, the rows form single entries marked with the most common genes and DNA. The V and J calls come from TCRdb's annotation, not from the publication. In this sample the table shows around 1,500,000 distinct CDR3 sequences, 35% to 45% of which occur a single time. 7.9% of the sample goes to the ten largest clones.

The entry originates in a study of blood T cells in healthy people across ages (dated by TCRdb to between 2015 and 2017). For the study in its entirety: In model experiments, template switching captured about one uniquely barcoded TCR beta cDNA molecule for every two T cells. Age-related changes in TCR beta repertoire diversity were measured in the study by deep sequencing normalized with unique cDNA molecular identifiers. The donors were divided into four age groups: young (average around 15 years), middle-aged (roughly 42), aged (approximately 62) and long-lived (approximately 74). Donors of different ages were randomly distributed across sequencing lanes to avoid experimental bias. For two donors (one aged 18 to 30 and one aged 80 or older), the study analyzed two additional independent replicas of 1 million unique cDNA reads from the same blood draw.

Taken from cysteine to phenylalanine, the CDR3 has 13 residues. Kept here is only the CDR3 DNA, which spans 39 bases and is read in frame from base 1. The V end loses 5 bases and the J end loses 2 bases, and a stretch of 8 bases separates them. Via the germline V gene, CDR1 is SGHRS and CDR2 YFSETQ. Donors were a few dozen systemically healthy Caucasian individuals from Russia aged 6 to 90 years. Each donor gave 8 to 10 milliliters of peripheral blood, collected into EDTA-treated Vacutainer tubes. Ficoll-Paque density-gradient centrifugation was used to isolate PBMCs, with at least 6.5 million per sample. Trizol reagent was used to extract total RNA from the PBMCs, yielding at least 6 micrograms per sample. The percentages of naive CD45RAhigh/CD27high T cells were determined by flow cytometry on a PBMC aliquot from every donor. Results the study describes overall, beyond this receptor: There was a strong correlation between observed TCR beta diversity and the percentage of naive T cells measured by flow cytometry. Compared with the aged group, the long-lived group had more naive CD4+ T cells, fewer expanded clones and increased TCR diversity, a pattern suggesting age selection. Estimates of total diversity from one million sequenced T cells were regarded as lower bounds and underestimates. Since profiling was done on bulk unsorted PBMCs, naive and antigen-experienced compartments could not be conclusively compared. As age increased, observed TCR beta diversity per million T cells dropped in a roughly linear way, and a significant reduction was already evident by age approximately 40. Because donor CMV infection status was unknown, age-related changes in expanded clonotypes were potentially confounded.

The sample was blood. Here the chain combines TRBV5-1 and TRBJ2-1; D gene: possibly TRBD2, on 6 matching bases. The TCR sequence derives from a woman younger than 30 in good health. This receptor has the CDR3 CASRGLTYNEQFF. The sequence in DNA is TGCGCCAGCAGGGGACTCACCTACAATGAGCAGTTCTTC.